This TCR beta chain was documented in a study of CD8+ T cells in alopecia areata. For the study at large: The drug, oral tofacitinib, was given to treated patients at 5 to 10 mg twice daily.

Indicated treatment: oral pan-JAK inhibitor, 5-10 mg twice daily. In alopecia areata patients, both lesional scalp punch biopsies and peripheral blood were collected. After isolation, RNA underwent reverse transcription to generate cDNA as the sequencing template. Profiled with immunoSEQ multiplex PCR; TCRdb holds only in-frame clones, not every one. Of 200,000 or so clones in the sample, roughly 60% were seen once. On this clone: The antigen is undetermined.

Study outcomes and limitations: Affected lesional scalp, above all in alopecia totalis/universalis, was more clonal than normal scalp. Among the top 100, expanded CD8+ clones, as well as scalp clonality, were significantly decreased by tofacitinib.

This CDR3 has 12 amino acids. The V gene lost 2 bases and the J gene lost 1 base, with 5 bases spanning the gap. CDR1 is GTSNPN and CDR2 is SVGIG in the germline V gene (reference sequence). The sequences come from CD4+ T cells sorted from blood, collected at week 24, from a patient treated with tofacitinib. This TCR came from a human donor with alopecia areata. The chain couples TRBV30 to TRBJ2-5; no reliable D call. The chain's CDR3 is CAWSPGQETQYF. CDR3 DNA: TGTGCCTGGAGTCCGGGCCAAGAGACCCAGTACTTC.